One and the same sample provided the 10 T cell receptor beta chains below, sequenced in a study of T cell responses to AZD1222 COVID-19 vaccine. The table came from immunoSEQ multiplex PCR; TCRdb's copy has only in-frame clones and leaves some out. The repertoire holds 110,000 to 150,000 clones, with about nine tenths as singletons. The sequencing used peripheral blood, collected on day 0 of AZD1222 vaccination. These receptor sequences come from an adult in good health.

The chain carries TRBV5-1 and TRBJ2-3, with D possibly being TRBD1 (5 bases). Germline V gene sequence: CDR1 SGHRS, CDR2 YFSETQ. The CDR3 contains 15 residues. V shed 4 bases and J shed 0 bases, with 12 bases lying between them. This chain's CDR3 is CASSGAVASTDTQYF. The CDR3 nucleotides are TGCGCCAGCAGCGGGGCCGTTGCGAGCACAGATACGCAGTATTTT.

The chain employs TRBV5-1 and TRBJ2-2, with D unclear. Between the trimmed V and J ends, which lost 0 bases and 2 bases, there was a span of 11 bases. CDR1 SGHRS and CDR2 YFSETQ come from the germline V gene. This CDR3 is 16 amino acids long. The CDR3: CASSLEGGPNTGELFF. CDR3 in DNA: TGCGCCAGCAGCTTGGAAGGCGGCCCCAACACCGGGGAGCTGTTTTTT.

J is TRBJ2-7 and V is TRBV9, with D maybe TRBD2 (6 bases). This CDR3 is 17 amino acids long. Trimming shortened V by 1 base and J by 3 bases, and 20 bases separated the two germline ends. Germline V gene data show CDR1 as SGDLS and CDR2 as YYNGEE. The CDR3 DNA follows: TGTGCCAGCAGCGTAACCCCCGGGGGTCCCAGGAGCTACGAGCAGTACTTC. The encoded protein is CASSVTPGGPRSYEQYF.

The rearrangement links TRBV9 to TRBJ2-1, with 8 bases that match TRBD2. The V segment lost 7 bases and the J segment 6 bases; nucleotides outside the gene matches: 15. The CDR3 sequence is 16 residues long. Germline V gene sequence: CDR1 SGDLS, CDR2 YYNGEE. CDR3 nucleotides: TGTGCCAGCTGCGCCCGGCCAGCGGGAGCTGGCAATGAGCAGTTCTTC. This codes for CASCARPAGAGNEQFF.

The sample holds one count of this clone. The V call is TRBV1, the J call TRBJ1-1; no DNA check was done on the table's D call, TRBD1. TRBV1 is reported as a pseudogene. This CDR3 region has 16 residues. CDR3 sequence reads: CTSREAPGQENTEAFF. CDR3 DNA sequence: TGCACCAGCAGGGAAGCCCCGGGACAGGAGAACACTGAAGCTTTCTTT.

The chain uses TRBV7-3 and TRBJ2-3; 7 bases are a match to TRBD2. The CDR3 totals 13 residues. After removal of 5 bases from V and 4 bases from J, the junction contained 3 bases not matched to a gene. Germline V gene sequence: CDR1 SGHTA, CDR2 FQGTGA. The CDR3, as DNA: TGTGCCAGCAGCCCCGGACTAGCAGATACGCAGTATTTT. Translating gives CASSPGLADTQYF. Combining the CDR3 with reference TRBV7-3 and TRBJ2-3 gives the whole variable domain GAGVSQTPSNKVTEKGKYVELRCDPISGHTALYWYRQSLGQGPEFLIYFQGTGAADDSGLPNDRFFAVRPEGSVSTLKIQRTERGDSAVYLCASSPGLADTQYFGPGTRLTVL.

The chain couples TRBV5-1 to TRBJ2-7, with D possibly TRBD1 on 6 matching bases. Trimming took off 0 bases at V and 3 bases at J, with 10 bases between the two ends. The V gene's germline CDR1 is SGHRS and CDR2 YFSETQ. This CDR3 comprises 14 residues. CDR3 loop: CASSLATGNYEQYF. The CDR3 DNA sequence: TGCGCCAGCAGCTTGGCCACAGGGAACTACGAGCAGTACTTC.

The chain is built from TRBV3-1 (or the pseudogene TRBV3-2) and TRBJ1-5; D is unresolved. V was clipped by 8 bases and J by 0 bases, with 26 bases between them. Germline loops: CDR1 LGHDT, CDR2 YNNKEL (reference sequence). The CDR3 has 19 residues. The CDR3 here is CASEPGEGPRPPSNQPQHF. CDR3 sequence (DNA): TGTGCCAGCGAACCCGGTGAGGGCCCCCGCCCACCTAGCAATCAGCCCCAGCATTTT.

The V and J genes are TRBV10-3 and TRBJ1-1, with 7 nucleotides matching TRBD1. Unmatched junction bases numbered 8, after V lost 4 bases and J lost 3 bases. Germline-derived CDR1 and CDR2 are ENHRY and SYGVKD. This CDR3 has 15 residues. The CDR3 nucleotides are TGTGCCATCAGTGTAACAGGGGAGGGGGACACTGAAGCTTTCTTT. It is translated as CAISVTGEGDTEAFF.

The V gene is TRBV24-1, the J gene TRBJ2-7; 7 bases line up with TRBD2. Trimming at V came to 0 bases and at J to 6 bases, leaving 1 base not matched to a gene. CDR3 size: 13 residues. The germline V gene has CDR1 KGHDR and CDR2 SFDVKD. As DNA, the CDR3 is TGTGCCACCAGTGATTTGTGGGGGGGCGAGCAGTACTTC. This encodes CATSDLWGGEQYF.